This record concerns one TCR beta chain sequence. The data belong to a study of blood T cell repertoires in COVID-19. Sequencing used immunoSEQ multiplex PCR; TCRdb keeps in-frame clones, though not all of them. The data hold some 350,000 clones, with 70% to 90% observed a single time. This sequence originates from a woman in her thirties with COVID-19, enrolled during active disease. The sample consisted of peripheral blood.

The CDR3 loop reads CASSPPSVSTYYEQYF. CDR3 DNA sequence: TGTGCCAGCTCACCACCGTCTGTTTCTACCTACTACGAGCAGTACTTC. The gene calls are TRBV18 and TRBJ2-7; D is unclear. Germline V gene lookup returns CDR1 KGHSH and CDR2 LQKENI. Trimming pared 0 bases from V and 3 bases from J, leaving 15 bases between. This CDR3 contains 16 residues.